This T cell receptor (beta chain) was recovered during a study of T cell responses to AZD1222 COVID-19 vaccine. Study findings and constraints: Reports indicate that nearly half of spike-specific TCRs are directed at unmutated variant regions. Researchers report vaccine-associated CD4 TCRs spanning spike, with dominance at 160-218 and 743-854. Clonal diversity was possibly underestimated, and white British individuals and females predominated among donors. Repertoires were obtained solely post-peak T cell response.

Trimming removed 3 bases from V and 0 bases from J, with 10 bases in between. Germline V CDR1 and CDR2: SGHKS, YYEKEE (reference sequence). The CDR3 sequence is 15 residues long. This clone was seen a single time. Its cognate antigen is unknown. Method: immunoSEQ multiplex PCR; TCRdb's copy keeps in-frame clones and lacks some. The sample records about 120,000 clones, around 89% being singletons. The chain is built from TRBV5-5 and TRBJ2-1; TRBD2 is a possible D gene (5 bases). The sequenced sample was peripheral blood, obtained on day 0 of AZD1222 vaccination. The sequence came from an adult in good health. As DNA, the CDR3 is TGTGCCAGCAGCTCGAAAGGGAGCTCCTACAATGAGCAGTTCTTC. Its translation: CASSSKGSSYNEQFF.